This T cell receptor (beta chain) is from a study of low-dose radiotherapy and immunotherapy resistance in tumors. Across the study: Over 26 weeks, cohort 2 got 1 Gy every two weeks, reaching 13 Gy. The study gave patients oral aspirin 300 mg daily for four cycles from cycle 1 day 1. While receiving nivolumab 240 mg every two weeks, patients also received ipilimumab 1 mg/kg every six weeks, both intravenously.

The V gene's germline CDR1 is MNHNY and CDR2 SVGAGI (reference sequence). Trimming shortened V by 6 bases and J by 5 bases, and 22 bases separated the two germline ends. The CDR3 contains 16 residues. Time point reported: before trial treatment. There are many counts of this clonotype. With TRAV- and TRBV-specific primers, first-strand cDNA was made, covering the alpha and beta chains. Amplification of TCRs used a constant-region primer and V-primer adapter for approximately 19 PCR cycles. A single record per CDR3 protein comes from TCRdb applying MiXCR to the reads. The sample includes more than 85,000 distinct CDR3 sequences, under 10% of them seen just once.

The sequences come from PBMCs, collected before treatment. This chain links TRBV6-6 with TRBJ2-5; D is perhaps TRBD1 or TRBD2 (5 bases each). The receptor was derived from a male donor with prostate cancer. The CDR3 sequence is CASSNPRDPPVETQYF. In DNA, the CDR3 is TGTGCCAGCAGCAACCCCCGGGACCCCCCAGTGGAGACCCAGTACTTC.